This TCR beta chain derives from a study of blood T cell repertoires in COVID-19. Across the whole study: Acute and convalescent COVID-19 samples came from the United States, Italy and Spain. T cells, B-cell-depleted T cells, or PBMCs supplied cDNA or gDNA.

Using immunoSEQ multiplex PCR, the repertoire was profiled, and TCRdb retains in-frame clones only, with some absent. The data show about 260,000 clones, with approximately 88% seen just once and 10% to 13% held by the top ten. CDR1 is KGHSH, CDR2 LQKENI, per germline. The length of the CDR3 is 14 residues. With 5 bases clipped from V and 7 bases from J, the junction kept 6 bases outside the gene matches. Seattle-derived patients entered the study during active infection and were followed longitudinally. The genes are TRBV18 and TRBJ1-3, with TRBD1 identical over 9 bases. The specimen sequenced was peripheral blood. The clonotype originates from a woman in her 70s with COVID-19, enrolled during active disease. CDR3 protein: CASSTTGGGNTIYF. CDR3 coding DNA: TGTGCCAGCTCAACGACAGGGGGTGGCAACACCATATATTTT. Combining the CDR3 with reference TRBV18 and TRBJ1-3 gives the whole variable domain NAGVMQNPRHLVRRRGQEARLRCSPMKGHSHVYWYRQLPEEGLKFMVYLQKENIIDESGMPKERFSAEFPKEGPSILRIQQVVRGDSAAYFCASSTTGGGNTIYFGEGSWLTVV.